Below are 22 T cell receptor beta chains sequenced from a single sample in a study of neurological immune-mediated disorders. TCRdb reanalysed the 5' RACE reads using MiXCR and keeps one entry per CDR3 protein. The sample shows about 55,000 distinct CDR3 sequences, approximately 4.4% of them seen only once. Sequencing used PBMCs. The receptors were sampled from a man aged 50-59 years with multiple sclerosis.

This clonotype showed up many times. CDR3 in DNA: TGTGCCAGCAGCCAACCAGGGTATGGCTACACCTTC. Translated: CASSQPGYGYTF. The chain has TRBV7-9 and TRBJ1-2; possibly TRBD1 for D (5 bases). Germline CDR1 is SEHNR and CDR2 is FQNEAQ (reference sequence). With 5 bases removed from V and 5 bases from J, the gap between germline ends came to 9 bases. CDR3 length: 12 residues.

This clonotype was picked up many times. This chain links TRBV11-2 with TRBJ2-1; D is ambiguous. V lost 5 bases to trimming and J lost 7 bases, with 9 bases between them. This CDR3 is 12 amino acids long. Germline CDR1 and CDR2: SGHAT and FQNNGV. CDR3 amino acids: CASSPQANEQFF. The DNA of the CDR3 is TGTGCCAGCAGCCCGCAAGCGAATGAGCAGTTCTTC.

This clonotype was detected only a few times. The rearrangement joins TRBV20-1 to TRBJ1-4; 9 bases map to TRBD1. The CDR3 has 15 residues. Germline V gene data show CDR1 as DFQATT and CDR2 as SNEGSKA (reference sequence). V trimming: 6 bases; J trimming: 5 bases; junction bases outside the gene matches: 10. CDR3 loop: CSATLPGQGNEKLFF. The CDR3 coding sequence is TGCAGTGCAACTCTGCCGGGACAGGGCAATGAAAAACTGTTTTTT.

This clonotype came up many times. V gene TRBV29-1 combines with J gene TRBJ1-2; 8 nucleotides match TRBD1. Looked up from germline, CDR1 is SQVTM and CDR2 is ANQGSEA. V trimming: 4 bases; J trimming: 6 bases; junction bases outside the gene matches: 4. CDR3 length equals 12 residues. CDR3 nucleotides: TGCAGCGTTGTCTCAGGGGGCGATGGCTACACCTTC. Its translation: CSVVSGGDGYTF.

This clonotype came up many times. The V gene is TRBV5-1, the J gene TRBJ2-1; 14 bases align to TRBD2. The CDR3 is made up of 20 amino acids. Germline-derived CDR1 and CDR2 are SGHRS and YFSETQ. V was clipped by 3 bases and J by 2 bases; unmatched bases: 13. The CDR3 reads CASSSIRLAGGPRTYNEQFF. The CDR3 DNA reads as TGCGCCAGCAGCTCTATAAGACTAGCGGGAGGGCCTCGGACCTACAATGAGCAGTTCTTC.

The gene calls are TRBV6-5 and TRBJ2-7; D is perhaps TRBD2 (5 bases). This CDR3 is 14 amino acids long. Trimming cost V 5 bases and J 3 bases, with 14 bases left between them. The germline V gene encodes CDR1 MNHEY and CDR2 SVGAGI. CDR3 nucleotides: TGTGCCAGCAGTCCCAGCGGCTCCTTCTACGAGCAGTACTTC. It yields the protein CASSPSGSFYEQYF.

This clonotype was detected many times. The rearrangement joins TRBV7-2 to TRBJ1-1, with a weak D call TRBD1 (5 bases). CDR1 is SGHTA and CDR2 is FQGNSA in the germline V gene. V was shortened by 0 bases and J by 1 base, with 9 bases between the two germline ends. This CDR3 has 15 residues. Here the CDR3 DNA reads TGTGCCAGCAGCTTAGCGGGGGGGAGGAACACTGAAGCTTTCTTT. It translates to CASSLAGGRNTEAFF.

To note about this clonotype: The junction differs from germline at one of its ends, possibly a read error. The V call is TRBV5-1, the J call TRBJ1-5; weak D call: TRBD1 (5 bases). Germline V gene lookup returns CDR1 SGHRS and CDR2 YFSETQ. CDR3 length: 14 amino acids. CDR3 nucleotide sequence: TGCGCCAGCAGCGTGGCGCCGGGGGGTCAGCCCCAGAATTTT. Translated: CASSVAPGGQPQNF.

This clonotype occurred many times. This chain joins TRBV5-5 and TRBJ2-1; D gene ambiguous. The CDR3 spans 13 residues. The V end was cut by 0 bases, the J end by 0 bases, with 1 base between. Per germline, CDR1 SGHKS and CDR2 YYEKEE (reference sequence). The CDR3 nucleotides read TGTGCCAGCAGCTTGGGCTCCTACAATGAGCAGTTCTTC. This encodes CASSLGSYNEQFF.

This clonotype has a count of ten or more. The chain joins TRBV5-6 to TRBJ2-7; 9 bases align to TRBD2. The germline CDR1 and CDR2 sequences are SGHDT and YYEEEE. There are 18 residues in the CDR3. V dropped 5 bases and J dropped 6; count of bases not matched to a gene: 21. DNA for the CDR3: TGTGCCAGCAGTCAACTGAGAGGGGTAGCGGGAGCACGGAGCGAGCAGTACTTC. It is translated as CASSQLRGVAGARSEQYF.

The chain links TRBV5-4 to TRBJ1-1; D not resolved. V dropped 0 bases and J dropped 6 bases, with 9 bases sitting between them. The V gene's germline CDR1 is SGHNT and CDR2 YYREEE (reference sequence). The length of the CDR3 is 13 residues. The CDR3 bases are TGTGCCAGCAGCTTGGCCGGAGGGTCTGAAGCTTTCTTT. It yields the protein CASSLAGGSEAFF.

By sample share, this clonotype is medium-sized. The DNA of the CDR3 is TGTGCCAGCTCGCTGGGCGGGAGGCACTACAATGAGCAGTTCTTC. Its protein product is CASSLGGRHYNEQFF. The gene calls are TRBV12-3 or TRBV12-4 and TRBJ2-1, with 8 bases aligning to TRBD2. J was trimmed by 3 bases and V by 8 bases; bases with no gene match: 9. The CDR3 contains 15 residues.

This clonotype was recorded at least ten times. This chain connects TRBV20-1 to TRBJ1-2; D unclear. The CDR3 contains 14 residues. Germline V gives CDR1 DFQATT, CDR2 SNEGSKA (reference sequence). Trimming removed 3 bases at V and 4 bases at J, with 15 bases between. CDR3 in amino acids: CSASSRIRGYGYTF. In nucleotides, the CDR3 is TGCAGTGCTAGTTCTCGGATACGGGGCTATGGCTACACCTTC.

This clonotype occurred many times. The chain is built from TRBV20-1 and TRBJ2-3; D is unresolved. Germline loops: CDR1 DFQATT, CDR2 SNEGSKA (reference sequence). Trimming stripped 0 bases from V and 1 base from J, with 5 bases between. The CDR3 contains 13 residues. The CDR3 sequence is CSARDLRTDTQYF. CDR3 sequence (DNA): TGCAGTGCTAGAGATCTCCGCACAGATACGCAGTATTTT.

This clonotype was detected many times. The V call is TRBV4-2, the J call TRBJ2-6; TRBD1 might be the D (5 bases). The CDR3 is 16 residues long. V lost 0 bases to trimming and J lost 1 base, with 7 bases between them. The germline V gene has CDR1 LGHNA and CDR2 YNFKEQ. CDR3 DNA: TGTGCCAGCAGCCAAGACACAGGATCTGGGGCCAACGTCCTGACTTTC. This codes for CASSQDTGSGANVLTF.

This clonotype was recorded many times. The genes are TRBV15 and TRBJ1-1; no reliable D call. This CDR3 contains 13 residues. The germline V gene encodes CDR1 LNHNV and CDR2 YYDKDF (reference sequence). V dropped 5 bases and J dropped 3 bases, with 10 bases sitting between them. Here the CDR3 DNA reads TGTGCCACCAGCGAGACGTGGGACACTGAAGCTTTCTTT. This translates into CATSETWDTEAFF. Combining the CDR3 with reference TRBV15 and TRBJ1-1 gives the whole variable domain DAMVIQNPRYQVTQFGKPVTLSCSQTLNHNVMYWYQQKSSQAPKLLFHYYDKDFNNEADTPDNFQSRRPNTSFCFLDIRSPGLGDTAMYLCATSETWDTEAFFGQGTRLTVV.

This clonotype was observed many times. The rearrangement joins TRBV11-2 to TRBJ2-3; D is possibly TRBD1 (6 bases). Between the trimmed V and J ends, which lost 1 base and 5 bases, there was a span of 7 bases. Looked up from germline, CDR1 is SGHAT and CDR2 is FQNNGV. The CDR3 is 13 amino acids. For the CDR3, the DNA is TGTGCCAGCAGCTTAGCAGGGGAAGATACGCAGTATTTT. This codes for CASSLAGEDTQYF.

This clonotype was seen repeatedly, ten times or more. The chain uses TRBV5-6 and TRBJ1-2, with a possible D match to TRBD1 (5 bases). V was clipped by 4 bases and J by 5 bases, with 18 bases between them. The CDR3 totals 15 residues. Germline CDR1 reads SGHDT; CDR2 reads YYEEEE. The DNA of the CDR3 is TGTGCCAGCAGCCCCGGGACGAGTCAAGGTTATGGCTACACCTTC. Translated, it gives CASSPGTSQGYGYTF.

This clonotype has more than one count but fewer than ten. This sequence joins TRBV24-1 and TRBJ1-2, with a tentative D call TRBD1 (5 bases). The CDR3 extends over 14 amino acids. The V and J ends lost 3 bases and 3 bases respectively, with 10 bases between them. Germline assignment: CDR1 KGHDR and CDR2 SFDVKD. CDR3 DNA: TGTGCCACCAGTGATACGGGACGGTACTATGGCTACACCTTC. Protein: CATSDTGRYYGYTF.

This clonotype was picked up many times. The rearrangement uses TRBV6-5 and TRBJ2-2, with D hard to call. Germline-derived CDR1 and CDR2 are MNHEY and SVGAGI. This CDR3 region has 14 residues. Trimming pared 7 bases from V and 4 bases from J, leaving 13 bases between. The CDR3 nucleotides are TGTGCCAGCACGCTTGGGCTACCCACCGGGGAGCTGTTTTTT. This encodes CASTLGLPTGELFF.

Ten or more counts support this clonotype. The V call is TRBV29-1, the J call TRBJ2-7, with TRBD2 identical over 10 bases. V lost 1 base, J lost 5 bases, and 14 bases stayed unmatched. This CDR3 is built from 17 residues. Germline lookup yields CDR1 SQVTM and CDR2 ANQGSEA. In DNA, the CDR3 is TGCAGCGTTGAAGGAGTTTTTGACGGGACTAGCGAAGACGAGCAGTACTTC. This codes for CSVEGVFDGTSEDEQYF.

This chain links TRBV11-3 with TRBJ2-2; 13 nucleotides agree with TRBD2. Trimming at V came to 5 bases and at J to 5 bases, leaving 11 bases not matched to a gene. CDR3 length: 18 residues. Per germline, CDR1 SGHNT and CDR2 YENEEA. For the CDR3, the DNA is TGTGCCAGCAGCATCCGGAGACTAGCGGGAGGTTGGACCGGGGAGCTGTTTTTT. Its translation: CASSIRRLAGGWTGELFF.